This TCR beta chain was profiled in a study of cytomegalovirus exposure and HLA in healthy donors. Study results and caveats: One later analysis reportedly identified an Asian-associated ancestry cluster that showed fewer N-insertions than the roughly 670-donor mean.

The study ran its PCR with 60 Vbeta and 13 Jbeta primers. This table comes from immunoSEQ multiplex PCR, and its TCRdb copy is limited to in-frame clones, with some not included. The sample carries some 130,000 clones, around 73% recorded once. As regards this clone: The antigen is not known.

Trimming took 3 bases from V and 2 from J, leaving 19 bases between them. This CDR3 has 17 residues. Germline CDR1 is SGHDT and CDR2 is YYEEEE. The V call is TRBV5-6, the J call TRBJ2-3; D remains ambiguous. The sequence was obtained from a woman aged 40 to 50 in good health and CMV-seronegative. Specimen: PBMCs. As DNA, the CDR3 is TGTGCCAGCAGCTATAAAATTCACTCACCTGACACAGATACGCAGTATTTT. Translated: CASSYKIHSPDTDTQYF.